The subject of this entry is one T cell receptor beta chain. The antigen is not known. This sample is part of a study of cytomegalovirus exposure and HLA in healthy donors. Regarding the study as a whole: Indistinguishable V segments such as TRBV6-2 and TRBV6-3 were excluded. Per a later analysis, about 15,000 TCR beta sequences showed association with HLA alleles at 0.05 false discovery rate.

PCR was performed using 60 Vbeta and 13 Jbeta primers. Repertoires were generated with immunoSEQ multiplex PCR, while TCRdb's copy carries only in-frame clones and drops some. The repertoire includes fewer than 150,000 clones, about 75% of them detected once, and 30% sits in the top ten. In germline, CDR1 is SGHRS, CDR2 YFSETQ. The V and J ends lost 4 bases and 0 bases respectively, with 10 bases between them. The CDR3 is made up of 15 amino acids. Sample: PBMCs. The genes are TRBV5-1 and TRBJ2-2, with D tentatively TRBD2 (5 bases). The sequence was obtained from a man in his 60s in good health and CMV-seropositive. The CDR3, as DNA: TGCGCCAGCAGCGTGACCGGGACGAACACCGGGGAGCTGTTTTTT. Protein product: CASSVTGTNTGELFF. The entire variable domain, with the rest obtained from reference TRBV5-1 and TRBJ2-2, is as follows: KAGVTQTPRYLIKTRGQQVTLSCSPISGHRSVSWYQQTPGQGLQFLFEYFSETQRNKGNFPGRFSGRQFSNSRSEMNVSTLELGDSALYLCASSVTGTNTGELFFGEGSRLTVL.